Listed below are T cell receptor beta chains from one sample, sequenced in a study of T cells expressing NK-cell markers. Each CDR3 protein gets one entry in TCRdb, which reprocessed the 5' RACE reads and gives no DNA. The sample's table shows fewer than 400,000 distinct CDR3 sequences. Sequenced sample: blood T cells: a sorted CD56 or NKG2C T cell subset, CD4+ or CD8+ T cells, or bulk PBMC T cells (not recorded which). These receptors were obtained from a woman in her forties or fifties in good health. Each CDR3 is given with its conserved first and last residue. Each record gives: V gene, J gene, CDR3 protein.

TRBV18,TRBJ2-7,CASSPRDRKTYEQYF
TRBV29-1,TRBJ2-5,CSVTGSQETQYF
TRBV6-2/TRBV6-3,TRBJ1-4,CASSYRNTEKLFF
TRBV4-1,TRBJ1-1,CASSPSPGEYTEAFF
TRBV7-9,TRBJ2-7,CASSLVSSSYEQYF
TRBV29-1,TRBJ1-1,CSVVAGGDGAEAFF
TRBV20-1,TRBJ1-4,CSASAGRINEKLFF
TRBV5-5,TRBJ2-5,CASRPQLAGQETQYF
TRBV10-3,TRBJ2-3,CAIRDRDYTDTQYF
TRBV12-3/TRBV12-4,TRBJ2-7,CASSPAWGRSYEQYF
TRBV11-1,TRBJ2-1,CASSLRSGQYNEQFF
TRBV29-1,TRBJ1-1,CSVETSRVNTEAFF
TRBV10-3,TRBJ1-2,CAISAQGREDGYTF
TRBV20-1,TRBJ2-2,CSARYWTSGRNNTGELFF
TRBV3-1,TRBJ2-4,CASSPTPTSGLAKNIQYF
TRBV27,TRBJ2-7,CASSLQRTYEQYF
TRBV11-3,TRBJ2-2,CASSSNQGAGELFF
TRBV27,TRBJ2-1,CASRGIASTYNEQFF
TRBV9,TRBJ2-7,CASSVSSGGPYEQYF
TRBV15,TRBJ1-3,CATSRADGGNTIYF
TRBV19,TRBJ1-4,CASRYRGGSLSEKLFF
TRBV20-1,TRBJ1-1,CSASWGRSAEAFF
TRBV5-4,TRBJ2-5,CASSRGSQETQYF
TRBV5-1,TRBJ2-1,CASSLMVREGGEQFF
TRBV12-3/TRBV12-4,TRBJ1-1,CASSLCNWAGTTFLCEAFF
TRBV2,TRBJ2-5,CASSVFGGETQYF
TRBV5-1,TRBJ2-5,CASSLTPSGNQETQYF
TRBV7-3,TRBJ2-1,CASSPPDRGRNEQFF
TRBV25-1,TRBJ2-5,CASSEGAGRETQYF
TRBV6-1,TRBJ2-3,CASSDFSGKTDTQYF